The rows below give T cell receptor beta chains drawn from one sample of a study of cytomegalovirus exposure and HLA in healthy donors. Profiled with immunoSEQ multiplex PCR; TCRdb holds only in-frame clones, not every one. In the table there are 190,000 or so clones, more than 65% of which are singletons. Sequenced sample: PBMCs. The receptors stem from a woman aged 18-29 years in good health and CMV-seropositive. CDR3s include the opening cysteine and the closing phenylalanine or tryptophan. Fields, in order: clone size, J gene, V gene, D gene, CDR3 protein, CDR3 DNA. D genes are given only for firm matches. Part of the rows lack a size; the others show once, few, many or a class for expanded clones.

abundance: -; j_gene: TRBJ2-7; v_gene: TRBV5-1; d_gene: TRBD1; CDR3aa: CASSPGQGAPGEQYF; CDR3nt: TGCGCCAGCAGCCCGGGACAGGGGGCACCGGGCGAGCAGTACTTC
abundance: -; j_gene: TRBJ2-1; v_gene: TRBV9; d_gene: TRBD1; CDR3aa: CASSLRTGTYNEQFF; CDR3nt: TGTGCCAGCAGCCTCCGGACAGGGACTTACAATGAGCAGTTCTTC
abundance: -; j_gene: TRBJ2-1; v_gene: TRBV10-3; d_gene: TRBD2; CDR3aa: CAISEPGLAGTNEQFF; CDR3nt: TGTGCCATCAGCGAGCCGGGACTAGCGGGAACAAATGAGCAGTTCTTC
abundance: -; j_gene: TRBJ1-1; v_gene: TRBV2; d_gene: -; CDR3aa: CASSEGHLNTEAFF; CDR3nt: TGTGCCAGCAGTGAGGGCCATCTGAACACTGAAGCTTTCTTT
abundance: -; j_gene: TRBJ1-3; v_gene: TRBV5-1; d_gene: -; CDR3aa: CASSASSGNTIYF; CDR3nt: TGCGCCAGCAGCGCGAGCTCTGGAAACACCATATATTTT
abundance: -; j_gene: TRBJ2-2; v_gene: TRBV7-2; d_gene: -; CDR3aa: CASSLSPAGNAGELFF; CDR3nt: TGTGCCAGCAGCTTATCGCCCGCCGGGAACGCCGGGGAGCTGTTTTTT
abundance: -; j_gene: TRBJ1-2; v_gene: TRBV19; d_gene: -; CDR3aa: CASSIVSREANYGYTF; CDR3nt: TGTGCCAGTAGTATAGTGTCCAGGGAAGCTAACTATGGCTACACCTTC
abundance: -; j_gene: TRBJ2-1; v_gene: TRBV5-1; d_gene: -; CDR3aa: CASSLDRQGGEQFF; CDR3nt: TGCGCCAGCAGCTTAGATCGGCAGGGCGGCGAGCAGTTCTTC
abundance: -; j_gene: TRBJ1-1; v_gene: TRBV27; d_gene: -; CDR3aa: CASRGGAGSEAFF; CDR3nt: TGTGCCAGCAGAGGGGGGGCGGGCTCTGAAGCTTTCTTT
abundance: -; j_gene: TRBJ2-3; v_gene: TRBV7-3; d_gene: -; CDR3aa: CASSLSARGTDTQYF; CDR3nt: TGTGCCAGCAGCTTATCCGCGAGGGGCACAGATACGCAGTATTTT
abundance: -; j_gene: TRBJ1-1; v_gene: TRBV2; d_gene: -; CDR3aa: CASSAGRYTEAFF; CDR3nt: TGTGCCAGCAGTGCCGGGAGATACACTGAAGCTTTCTTT
abundance: once; j_gene: TRBJ2-1; v_gene: TRBV27; d_gene: -; CDR3aa: CASSRAGPNEQFF; CDR3nt: TGTGCCAGCAGTCGGGCAGGGCCCAATGAGCAGTTCTTC
abundance: -; j_gene: TRBJ1-2; v_gene: TRBV6-1; d_gene: -; CDR3aa: CASCSSEFSGYGYTF; CDR3nt: TGTGCCAGCTGTAGCAGTGAGTTTTCCGGCTATGGCTACACCTTC
abundance: -; j_gene: TRBJ2-7; v_gene: TRBV7-9; d_gene: -; CDR3aa: CASSPNPGYEQYF; CDR3nt: TGTGCCAGCAGCCCAAATCCGGGATACGAGCAGTACTTC
abundance: -; j_gene: TRBJ2-7; v_gene: TRBV27; d_gene: -; CDR3aa: CASSSGPKGKVYEQYF; CDR3nt: TGTGCCAGCAGTTCGGGCCCCAAGGGGAAGGTGTACGAGCAGTACTTC
abundance: -; j_gene: TRBJ2-1; v_gene: TRBV5-1; d_gene: -; CDR3aa: CASSLGASGHEQFF; CDR3nt: TGCGCCAGCAGCTTGGGGGCTTCAGGGCATGAGCAGTTCTTC
abundance: -; j_gene: TRBJ1-2; v_gene: TRBV5-4; d_gene: -; CDR3aa: CASSFRGGPYHGYTF; CDR3nt: TGTGCCAGCAGTTTCCGGGGGGGGCCCTATCATGGCTACACCTTC
abundance: few; j_gene: TRBJ2-5; v_gene: TRBV18; d_gene: TRBD1; CDR3aa: CASSPPGQGGETQYF; CDR3nt: TGTGCCAGCTCACCTCCGGGACAGGGGGGAGAGACCCAGTACTTC
abundance: -; j_gene: TRBJ2-5; v_gene: TRBV7-8; d_gene: TRBD2; CDR3aa: CASSLTGGLRETQYF; CDR3nt: TGTGCCAGCAGCTTAACGGGGGGGTTAAGGGAGACCCAGTACTTC
abundance: -; j_gene: TRBJ2-1; v_gene: TRBV11-2; d_gene: -; CDR3aa: CASSSRTVRRGVNEQFF; CDR3nt: TGTGCCAGCAGCTCCCGGACAGTCCGGAGAGGGGTTAATGAGCAGTTCTTC
abundance: -; j_gene: TRBJ1-1; v_gene: TRBV2; d_gene: -; CDR3aa: CASRLGVEVKAFF; CDR3nt: TGTGCCAGCAGACTGGGCGTGGAGGTCAAAGCTTTCTTT
abundance: -; j_gene: TRBJ1-5; v_gene: TRBV19; d_gene: -; CDR3aa: CASSRGAIGSNQPQHF; CDR3nt: TGTGCCAGTAGTCGGGGGGCGATAGGTAGCAATCAGCCCCAGCATTTT
abundance: few; j_gene: TRBJ1-5; v_gene: TRBV10-1; d_gene: -; CDR3aa: CASSEGLQPQHF; CDR3nt: TGCGCCAGCAGTGAGGGACTTCAGCCCCAGCATTTT
abundance: -; j_gene: TRBJ1-3; v_gene: TRBV19; d_gene: -; CDR3aa: CASRVSWADSGNTIYF; CDR3nt: TGTGCCAGTAGGGTTTCCTGGGCCGACTCTGGAAACACCATATATTTT
abundance: -; j_gene: TRBJ2-5; v_gene: TRBV27; d_gene: TRBD2; CDR3aa: CASSLFGGVGETQYF; CDR3nt: TGTGCCAGCAGTTTATTCGGGGGGGTGGGAGAGACCCAGTACTTC
abundance: once; j_gene: TRBJ1-2; v_gene: TRBV4-3; d_gene: -; CDR3aa: CASSHLGANYGYTF; CDR3nt: TGCGCCAGCAGCCACCTCGGGGCTAACTATGGCTACACCTTC
abundance: -; j_gene: TRBJ1-1; v_gene: TRBV6-1; d_gene: -; CDR3aa: CASRGPLRSEAFF; CDR3nt: TGTGCCAGCAGGGGCCCTTTGCGTTCTGAAGCTTTCTTT
abundance: -; j_gene: TRBJ2-1; v_gene: TRBV9; d_gene: -; CDR3aa: CASSEGGASSYNEQFF; CDR3nt: TGTGCCAGCAGCGAAGGCGGGGCTAGCTCCTACAATGAGCAGTTCTTC
abundance: -; j_gene: TRBJ2-7; v_gene: TRBV28; d_gene: TRBD1; CDR3aa: CASSSPTGKWYEQYF; CDR3nt: TGTGCCAGCAGTTCCCCGACAGGGAAGTGGTACGAGCAGTACTTC
abundance: -; j_gene: TRBJ2-1; v_gene: TRBV28; d_gene: TRBD2; CDR3aa: CASSLYRGGANEQFF; CDR3nt: TGTGCCAGCAGTTTATACCGCGGGGGGGCGAATGAGCAGTTCTTC
abundance: -; j_gene: TRBJ2-7; v_gene: TRBV5-1; d_gene: TRBD1; CDR3aa: CASSLGQGPYEQYF; CDR3nt: TGCGCCAGCAGCTTGGGACAGGGTCCCTACGAGCAGTACTTC
abundance: once; j_gene: TRBJ1-2; v_gene: TRBV10-3; d_gene: TRBD1; CDR3aa: CAISDEPGQGPSYTF; CDR3nt: TGTGCCATCAGTGATGAACCGGGACAGGGTCCTAGCTACACCTTC
abundance: -; j_gene: TRBJ2-2; v_gene: TRBV7-2; d_gene: TRBD2; CDR3aa: CASSPSGADTGELFF; CDR3nt: TGTGCCAGCAGCCCTAGCGGGGCCGACACCGGGGAGCTGTTTTTT
abundance: -; j_gene: TRBJ1-6; v_gene: TRBV7-2; d_gene: -; CDR3aa: CASSTGYNSPLHF; CDR3nt: TGTGCCAGCAGCACAGGTTATAATTCACCCCTCCACTTT
abundance: -; j_gene: TRBJ1-2; v_gene: TRBV4-3; d_gene: -; CDR3aa: CASSLGREVSYTF; CDR3nt: TGCGCCAGCAGCCTCGGCCGGGAAGTAAGCTACACCTTC
abundance: -; j_gene: TRBJ2-5; v_gene: TRBV9; d_gene: -; CDR3aa: CASSVNLDQETQYF; CDR3nt: TGTGCCAGCAGCGTAAATCTAGACCAAGAGACCCAGTACTTC
abundance: -; j_gene: TRBJ2-3; v_gene: TRBV5-4; d_gene: TRBD1; CDR3aa: CASSWGQGASDTQYF; CDR3nt: TGTGCCAGCAGCTGGGGACAGGGGGCATCAGATACGCAGTATTTT
abundance: -; j_gene: TRBJ1-2; v_gene: TRBV19; d_gene: -; CDR3aa: CASNQGMDYGYTF; CDR3nt: TGTGCCAGTAACCAGGGCATGGACTATGGCTACACCTTC
abundance: -; j_gene: TRBJ2-3; v_gene: TRBV5-1; d_gene: TRBD2; CDR3aa: CASSLETSGGVADTQYF; CDR3nt: TGCGCCAGCAGCTTGGAGACTAGCGGGGGGGTGGCAGATACGCAGTATTTT
abundance: -; j_gene: TRBJ2-2; v_gene: TRBV4-1; d_gene: TRBD1; CDR3aa: CASSQDGTGGSTGELFF; CDR3nt: TGCGCCAGCAGCCAAGATGGGACAGGGGGTTCCACCGGGGAGCTGTTTTTT
abundance: -; j_gene: TRBJ1-6; v_gene: TRBV19; d_gene: -; CDR3aa: CASSIFSGGLVISPLHF; CDR3nt: TGTGCCAGTAGTATATTTTCGGGGGGACTCGTGATTTCACCCCTCCACTTT